The 10 T cell receptor beta chains given below trace back to one sample, sequenced in a study of T cells in Graves' hyperthyroidism and ophthalmopathy (dated by TCRdb to between 2018 and 2021). To prepare the library, multiplex PCR was applied. These reads were obtained on an Illumina HiSeq 2000. The TCR beta CDR3 regions were amplified from the RNA transcripts. A first-round RT-PCR of the TCR CDR3 used the HTBI primer set with the Qiagen OneStep RT-PCR kit. Clones were called with MiXCR by TCRdb after fastp trimmed the public reads at Q25, and only in-frame beta chains were retained. Entries that share a CDR3 protein sequence are merged under the most common genes and DNA. The sample table records approximately 430,000 distinct CDR3 sequences; about 14% of these occur just once. The ten largest clonotypes hold under 15% of the sample. The sequencing input was blood. The receptors shown here come from a man younger than 35 with Graves' ophthalmopathy.

This chain links TRBV6-1 with TRBJ2-7; weak D call: TRBD2 (6 bases). The CDR3 is 13 amino acids. Germline CDR1 and CDR2: MNHNS and SASEGT. V was trimmed by 7 bases and J by 2 bases, leaving 12 bases between them. The CDR3 region has the DNA TGTGCCAGCACCCCGGGAGAAACCTACGAGCAGTACTTC. It specifies CASTPGETYEQYF.

This clonotype was counted between two and nine times. This sequence joins TRBV10-3 and TRBJ2-3; 8 positions agree with TRBD1. The CDR3 sequence is 15 residues long. J lost 1 base, V lost 4 bases, and 4 bases had no gene match. Germline V CDR1 and CDR2: ENHRY, SYGVKD. The CDR3 sequence is CAISAPGQGTDTQYF. CDR3 bases: TGTGCCATCAGTGCACCGGGACAGGGCACAGATACGCAGTATTTT.

This chain joins TRBV5-1 and TRBJ2-3; no firm D call. CDR1 and CDR2 (germline): SGHRS, YFSETQ. Trimming took off 0 bases at V and 2 bases at J, with 13 bases between the two ends. The CDR3 spans 16 residues. As DNA, the CDR3 is TGCGCCAGCAGCTTGGGAAGACTGGGGAACACAGATACGCAGTATTTT. Translation gives CASSLGRLGNTDTQYF.

This clonotype showed up just a few times. The chain is built from TRBV27 and TRBJ1-1; no definite D call. There are 15 residues in the CDR3. Trimming shortened V by 3 bases and J by 5 bases, and 16 bases separated the two germline ends. Germline V gene lookup returns CDR1 MNHEY and CDR2 SMNVEV (reference sequence). The CDR3 nucleotides are TGTGCCAGCAGTTTTGCGCCGGGGTTGGGAACTGAAGCTTTCTTT. Protein sequence: CASSFAPGLGTEAFF.

This chain joins TRBV11-2 and TRBJ2-2, with D tentatively TRBD1 or TRBD2 (5 bases each). Germline V gives CDR1 SGHAT, CDR2 FQNNGV. V was cut by 5 bases and J by 4 bases, with 23 bases left in between. There are 18 residues in the CDR3. The CDR3 sequence: CASSPTQGPGLITGELFF. CDR3 bases: TGTGCCAGCAGCCCCACTCAGGGACCGGGATTAATCACCGGGGAGCTGTTTTTT. The entire variable domain, with the rest obtained from reference TRBV11-2 and TRBJ2-2, is as follows: EAGVAQSPRYKIIEKRQSVAFWCNPISGHATLYWYQQILGQGPKLLIQFQNNGVVDDSQLPKDRFSAERLKGVDSTLKIQPAKLEDSAVYLCASSPTQGPGLITGELFFGEGSRLTVL.

The rearrangement links TRBV10-3 to TRBJ2-7, with 8 bases aligning to TRBD2. The CDR3 is 13 amino acids. Germline CDR1 reads ENHRY; CDR2 reads SYGVKD. V was clipped by 10 bases and J by 3 bases; unmatched bases: 8. The CDR3, as DNA: TGTGCCACTGGACTAGCAGAACACTACGAGCAGTACTTC. It codes for CATGLAEHYEQYF.

This clonotype showed up many times. This chain joins TRBV6-1 and TRBJ2-7; 7 nucleotides agree with TRBD1. The CDR3 consists of 15 residues. J gave up 6 bases and V 6 bases, and 14 bases lay outside the gene matches. From germline, CDR1 is MNHNS and CDR2 SASEGT. The CDR3 loop reads CASRSTGALGSEQYF. CDR3 in DNA: TGTGCCAGCAGGTCTACAGGGGCTTTAGGATCCGAGCAGTACTTC.

The CDR3: CASSQGVGVTGELFF. In nucleotides, the CDR3 is TGTGCCAGCAGCCAAGGCGTTGGGGTCACCGGGGAGCTGTTTTTT. The chain recombines TRBV3-1 with TRBJ2-2, with D hard to call. Per germline, CDR1 LGHDT and CDR2 YNNKEL (reference sequence). The CDR3 has 15 residues. Trimming cost V 1 base and J 4 bases, with 10 bases left between them.

This clonotype showed up many times. This chain links TRBV13 with TRBJ2-4, with TRBD2 identical over 7 bases. The CDR3 has 15 residues. The V gene's germline CDR1 is PRHDT and CDR2 FYEKMQ (reference sequence). J lost 6 bases, V lost 1 base, and 6 bases had no gene match. CDR3 coding DNA: TGTGCCAGCAGCTTAGTTGCGGGGGTCGGAAACATTCAGTACTTC. Translated: CASSLVAGVGNIQYF. Based on the CDR3 plus reference TRBV13 and TRBJ2-4, the full variable domain is AAGVIQSPRHLIKEKRETATLKCYPIPRHDTVYWYQQGPGQDPQFLISFYEKMQSDKGSIPDRFSAQQFSDYHSELNMSSLELGDSALYFCASSLVAGVGNIQYFGAGTRLSVL.

V usage is TRBV7-2 and J usage is TRBJ2-1; TRBD2 matches at 10 bases. CDR3 length: 14 amino acids. CDR1 SGHTA and CDR2 FQGNSA come from the germline V gene. After removal of 4 bases from V and 8 bases from J, the junction contained 5 bases not matched to a gene. CDR3 amino acids: CASSYSGGRDEQFF. The CDR3 nucleotides read TGTGCCAGCAGCTATAGCGGGGGGCGGGATGAGCAGTTCTTC.